The clone carrying this T cell receptor beta chain was found a few times. Its antigen remains unknown. The V end was cut by 0 bases, the J end by 5 bases, with 8 bases between. Germline V gene sequence: CDR1 SGDLS, CDR2 YYNGEE. The CDR3 is 13 amino acids. The data derive from a study of blood T cells in healthy people across ages. The study, taken as a whole, reports: Per-million-T-cell TCR beta diversity fell roughly linearly with age.

Primed by a sample-barcoded 5' primer and a J-beta primer mix, a second PCR proceeded for roughly 7 to 12 cycles. TCRdb reprocessed the 5' RACE reads via MiXCR and lists one record per CDR3 protein. The sample includes over 750,000 distinct CDR3 sequences, roughly 25% seen only once; the top ten take more than 7.5%. The same sample was also used in a study of T cells of mothers and their children. From that study: The donors comprised roughly 6 children and their three healthy Caucasian mothers. For unrelated pairs as for related ones, thymic selection shapes TCR recombination output similarly.

Sequencing was carried out using blood. J is TRBJ2-5 and V is TRBV9; D possibly corresponds to TRBD1 (5 bases). The origin of this receptor is a boy between 10 and 17 years old in good health. This chain's CDR3 is CASSVDRSETQYF. CDR3 nucleotides: TGTGCCAGCAGCGTAGACAGGTCGGAGACCCAGTACTTC.